The rows below give T cell receptor beta chains drawn from one sample of a study of Ad26.COV2.S vaccination and SARS-CoV-2 variants. Using immunoSEQ multiplex PCR, the repertoire was profiled, and TCRdb retains in-frame clones only, with some absent. This table has about 680,000 clones, roughly 90% appearing once. The sample was peripheral blood, taken in a trial of Ad26.COV2.S vaccine versus placebo. Every receptor here comes from a person aged 18-65 years who received the Ad26.COV2.S COVID-19 vaccine or a placebo. CDR3s include the opening cysteine and the closing phenylalanine or tryptophan.

V	J	CDR3
TRBV5-1	TRBJ1-6	CASSLGTGQNRSPLHF
TRBV30	TRBJ1-6	CAWSRRTDYNSPLHF
TRBV20-1	TRBJ2-5	CSARAGETQYF
TRBV4-2	TRBJ2-2	CASSPSGGAATGELFF
TRBV7-2	TRBJ1-6	CASSRLTGGSSPLHF
TRBV4-3	TRBJ2-5	CASSPKLGTEETQYF
TRBV6-5	TRBJ2-1	CASSYGGASGSNEQFF
TRBV7-5	TRBJ1-4	CARSPRPRGNEKLFF
TRBV5-1	TRBJ2-1	CASSVAGSYNEQFF
TRBV5-8	TRBJ2-1	CASSLDPKLDNEQFF
TRBV20-1	TRBJ1-1	CSASVGGMNTEAFF
TRBV6-4	TRBJ2-3	CANLGEAQYF
TRBV25-1	TRBJ2-3	CASRRAGEPTDTQYF
TRBV24-1	TRBJ1-2	CATSGNYGYTF
TRBV7-9	TRBJ2-1	CASSLVGLAAEQFF
TRBV6-5	TRBJ2-2	CASSLRGFAGELFF
TRBV30	TRBJ2-5	CANSARGRRGTQYF
TRBV6-2/TRBV6-3	TRBJ2-5	CASSPNTGGLRQETQYF
TRBV6-2/TRBV6-3	TRBJ1-1	CASSYLFRTEAFF
TRBV6-1	TRBJ2-2	CASEAAHGGELFF
TRBV11-3	TRBJ2-2	CASSPPSRDTGELFF
TRBV5-1	TRBJ2-6	CASSPGTGRANVLTF
TRBV10-1	TRBJ1-1	CASSDHGTTYTEAFF
TRBV30	TRBJ1-1	CAWSVHLSTEAFF
TRBV3-1/TRBV3-2	TRBJ1-2	CASSHLNIYGYTF
TRBV9	TRBJ1-2	CASSVGGTHGYTF
TRBV5-4	TRBJ2-5	CASSPLQGARGETQYF
TRBV7-8	TRBJ1-2	CASSLVGRGVVPGADGYTF
TRBV19	TRBJ2-5	CASSPVFGSGQETQYF
TRBV5-6	TRBJ1-2	CASSLDRGDYGYTF
TRBV5-1	TRBJ2-6	CASTWTGGTPGANVLTF
TRBV5-1	TRBJ2-3	CASQDTHSTDTQYF
TRBV5-4	TRBJ1-6	CASSWERAPSSPLHF
TRBV19	TRBJ2-3	CASTKTSGRPTDTQYF
TRBV5-6	TRBJ2-7	CASSLFPPQTYEQYF
TRBV7-3	TRBJ1-1	CASSSPGQPPIF
TRBV30	TRBJ1-3	CAWYPGQGGNTIYF
TRBV3-1/TRBV3-2	TRBJ2-5	CASSQDTGLGLETQYF
TRBV12-3/TRBV12-4	TRBJ2-7	CASSEGYEQYF
TRBV9	TRBJ2-5	CASSTEGVTQYF
TRBV12-3/TRBV12-4	TRBJ2-5	CASTWTVQETQYF
TRBV3-1/TRBV3-2	TRBJ2-5	CASSLKETQYF
TRBV11-3	TRBJ2-2	CASSFMNTGELFF
TRBV4-3	TRBJ2-4	CASSGRPPRMGGGALDIQYF
TRBV3-1/TRBV3-2	TRBJ1-6	CASSQGKPRPSYNSPLHF
TRBV4-3	TRBJ1-6	CASSPKTISNSPLHF
TRBV30	TRBJ1-4	CAWGDVTNEKLFF
TRBV5-4	TRBJ2-2	CASSLARENTGELFF
TRBV5-6	TRBJ1-2	CASSMDRGYGYTF
TRBV30	TRBJ2-5	CAWSGGYETQYF
TRBV19	TRBJ1-2	CASSMGQRNYGYTF
TRBV4-3	TRBJ2-7	CASSQAQRGGLYEQYF
TRBV4-2	TRBJ2-2	CASSQATSKPSTGELFF